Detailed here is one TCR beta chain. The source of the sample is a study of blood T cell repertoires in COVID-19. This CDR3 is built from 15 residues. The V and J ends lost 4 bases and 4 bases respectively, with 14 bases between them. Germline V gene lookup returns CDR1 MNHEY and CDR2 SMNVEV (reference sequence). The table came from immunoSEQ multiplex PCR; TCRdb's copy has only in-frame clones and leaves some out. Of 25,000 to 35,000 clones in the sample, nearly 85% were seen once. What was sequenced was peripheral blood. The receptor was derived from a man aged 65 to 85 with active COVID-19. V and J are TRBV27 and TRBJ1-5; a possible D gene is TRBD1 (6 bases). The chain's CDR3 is CASSSQGIGNQPQHF. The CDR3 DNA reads TGTGCCAGCAGTTCACAGGGAATTGGAAATCAGCCCCAGCATTTT.